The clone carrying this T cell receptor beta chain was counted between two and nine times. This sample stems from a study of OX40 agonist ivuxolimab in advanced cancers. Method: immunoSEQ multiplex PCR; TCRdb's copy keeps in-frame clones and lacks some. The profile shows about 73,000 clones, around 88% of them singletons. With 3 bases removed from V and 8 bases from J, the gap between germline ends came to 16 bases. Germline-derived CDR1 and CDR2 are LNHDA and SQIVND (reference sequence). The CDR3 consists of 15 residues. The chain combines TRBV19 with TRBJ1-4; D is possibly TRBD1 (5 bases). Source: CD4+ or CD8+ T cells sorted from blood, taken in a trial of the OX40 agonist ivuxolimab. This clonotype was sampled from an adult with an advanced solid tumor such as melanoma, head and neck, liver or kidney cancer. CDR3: CASSILRTGGEKLFF. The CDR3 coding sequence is TGTGCCAGTAGTATTTTGAGGACGGGGGGGGAAAAACTGTTTTTT.